This is a list of T cell receptor beta chains from one sample in a study of blood T cell repertoires in COVID-19. Libraries were prepared by immunoSEQ multiplex PCR; TCRdb keeps only in-frame clonotypes and omits some of them. The profile shows over 200,000 clones, approximately 90% of them singletons. The sequenced sample was PBMCs or T cells enriched from blood (not recorded which). The source of these receptors is a man aged 18 to 29 who had recovered from COVID-19. Both conserved end residues are part of each CDR3. D genes are given only for firm matches. Some rows mark clone size as missing; the rest say once, few, many or name a class of expanded clone.

D gene: NA
V gene: TRBV4-2
clone size: NA
J gene: TRBJ1-2
CDR3 DNA: TGTGCCAGCAGCCAAACACCGGGGAGGCCGGACTATGGCTACACCTTC
CDR3 protein: CASSQTPGRPDYGYTF

D gene: TRBD1
V gene: TRBV3-1/TRBV3-2
clone size: NA
J gene: TRBJ1-4
CDR3 DNA: TGTGCCAGCAGCCAAGACGGCAGGGGGGCCCGGAAACTGTTTTTT
CDR3 protein: CASSQDGRGARKLFF

D gene: TRBD1
V gene: TRBV4-1
clone size: NA
J gene: TRBJ1-2
CDR3 DNA: TGCGCCAGCAGCCAAGGGGACAGGGGGTACGGCTACACCTTC
CDR3 protein: CASSQGDRGYGYTF

D gene: NA
V gene: TRBV19
clone size: NA
J gene: TRBJ1-5
CDR3 DNA: TGTGCCAGTAGTAGTTCGAGGGCAGGAGATCATAGCAATCAGCCCCAGCATTTT
CDR3 protein: CASSSSRAGDHSNQPQHF

D gene: TRBD1
V gene: TRBV15
clone size: NA
J gene: TRBJ1-4
CDR3 DNA: TGTGCCACCAGCAGACAGGGGGCTTTAGAAGAAAAACTGTTTTTT
CDR3 protein: CATSRQGALEEKLFF

D gene: NA
V gene: TRBV12-3/TRBV12-4
clone size: NA
J gene: TRBJ2-7
CDR3 DNA: TGTGCCAGCAGCCCGGGGGACAGTGACGAGCAGTACTTC
CDR3 protein: CASSPGDSDEQYF

D gene: TRBD2
V gene: TRBV3-1/TRBV3-2
clone size: NA
J gene: TRBJ2-5
CDR3 DNA: TGTGCCAGCAGCCTCGGGACTAGCCGTCAAGAGACCCAGTACTTC
CDR3 protein: CASSLGTSRQETQYF

D gene: TRBD1
V gene: TRBV11-2
clone size: NA
J gene: TRBJ1-2
CDR3 DNA: TGTGCCAGCAGCTCCGGACAGGGCGGACGGGCCTATGGCTACACCTTC
CDR3 protein: CASSSGQGGRAYGYTF

D gene: NA
V gene: TRBV15
clone size: NA
J gene: TRBJ1-5
CDR3 DNA: TGTGCCACCAGCAGAGCAGGCGGGGGGCCCCAGCATTTT
CDR3 protein: CATSRAGGGPQHF

D gene: NA
V gene: TRBV5-1
clone size: NA
J gene: TRBJ1-1
CDR3 DNA: TGCGCCAGCAGTGGTCATAGGCCAGGGCGAACTGAAGCTTTCTTT
CDR3 protein: CASSGHRPGRTEAFF

D gene: TRBD1
V gene: TRBV2
clone size: NA
J gene: TRBJ1-3
CDR3 DNA: TGTGCCAGCAGCGTGGACAGGGCCCCTGGAAACACCATATATTTT
CDR3 protein: CASSVDRAPGNTIYF

D gene: TRBD1
V gene: TRBV11-2
clone size: NA
J gene: TRBJ1-1
CDR3 DNA: TGTGCCAGCAGCTACACAGGGGTGAGGACTGAAGCTTTCTTT
CDR3 protein: CASSYTGVRTEAFF

D gene: NA
V gene: TRBV19
clone size: NA
J gene: TRBJ1-5
CDR3 DNA: TGTGCCAGTAGTATTTCCAGGGATCAGCCCCAGCATTTT
CDR3 protein: CASSISRDQPQHF

D gene: TRBD1
V gene: TRBV5-1
clone size: NA
J gene: TRBJ2-1
CDR3 DNA: TGCGCCAGCAGCTTTATCCCCGGGACAGGGGGCCACAATGAGCAGTTCTTC
CDR3 protein: CASSFIPGTGGHNEQFF

D gene: NA
V gene: TRBV10-1
clone size: NA
J gene: TRBJ2-7
CDR3 DNA: TGCGCCAGCAGTGAGTCGGCGGTCGAGCAGTACTTC
CDR3 protein: CASSESAVEQYF

D gene: NA
V gene: TRBV27
clone size: NA
J gene: TRBJ2-6
CDR3 DNA: TGTGCCAGCAGCCCAGACAGTGCTGGGGCCAACGTCCTGACTTTC
CDR3 protein: CASSPDSAGANVLTF

D gene: NA
V gene: TRBV4-1
clone size: NA
J gene: TRBJ1-2
CDR3 DNA: TGCGCCAGCAGCCAAGATGGCCAGGGGCGTGACTATGGCTACACCTTC
CDR3 protein: CASSQDGQGRDYGYTF

D gene: TRBD2
V gene: TRBV19
clone size: NA
J gene: TRBJ2-1
CDR3 DNA: TGTGCCAGTAGTATAGGGACTAGCGGTCACAATGAGCAGTTCTTC
CDR3 protein: CASSIGTSGHNEQFF

D gene: TRBD2
V gene: TRBV10-3
clone size: NA
J gene: TRBJ2-7
CDR3 DNA: TGTGCCATCCGGGGGGAATTACGCGAGCAGTACTTC
CDR3 protein: CAIRGELREQYF

D gene: NA
V gene: TRBV5-1
clone size: NA
J gene: TRBJ1-2
CDR3 DNA: TGCGCCAGCAGCTTGTACAGCCCATGGGATGGCTACACCTTC
CDR3 protein: CASSLYSPWDGYTF

D gene: NA
V gene: TRBV5-1
clone size: NA
J gene: TRBJ1-6
CDR3 DNA: TGCGCCAGCAGCCCCTCCGGTGGTAATTCACCCCTCCACTTT
CDR3 protein: CASSPSGGNSPLHF

D gene: NA
V gene: TRBV10-1
clone size: few
J gene: TRBJ2-3
CDR3 DNA: TGCGCCAGCAGCAGGGGGGCCCAAGATACGCAGTATTTT
CDR3 protein: CASSRGAQDTQYF

D gene: NA
V gene: TRBV18
clone size: NA
J gene: TRBJ1-1
CDR3 DNA: TGTGCCAACTCACCACACCCAGCCGCGGACACTGAAGCTTTCTTT
CDR3 protein: CANSPHPAADTEAFF

D gene: NA
V gene: TRBV3-1/TRBV3-2
clone size: NA
J gene: TRBJ2-5
CDR3 DNA: TGTGCCAGCAGCCAAGTCCGACTAGTGCGGGAGACCCAGTACTTC
CDR3 protein: CASSQVRLVRETQYF

D gene: TRBD2
V gene: TRBV4-2
clone size: NA
J gene: TRBJ2-1
CDR3 DNA: TGTGCCAGCAGCCAGGAAGCGGGGGGCGCGATATACAATGAGCAGTTCTTC
CDR3 protein: CASSQEAGGAIYNEQFF

D gene: NA
V gene: TRBV4-2
clone size: NA
J gene: TRBJ1-2
CDR3 DNA: TGTGCCAGCAGCCAAGAGAGCTATGGCTACACCTTC
CDR3 protein: CASSQESYGYTF

D gene: NA
V gene: TRBV12-3/TRBV12-4
clone size: NA
J gene: TRBJ2-6
CDR3 DNA: TGTGCCAGCAGTCAATTCGGGGCCAACGTCCTGACTTTC
CDR3 protein: CASSQFGANVLTF

D gene: TRBD1
V gene: TRBV27
clone size: NA
J gene: TRBJ2-7
CDR3 DNA: TGTGCCAGCAGTTTATTTTCCGGACAGGGTTTTTACTTC
CDR3 protein: CASSLFSGQGFYF

D gene: NA
V gene: TRBV7-2
clone size: NA
J gene: TRBJ1-1
CDR3 DNA: TGTGCCAGCAGCTTAGTACGAGCTATAATTATGAACACTGAAGCTTTCTTT
CDR3 protein: CASSLVRAIIMNTEAFF

D gene: TRBD1
V gene: TRBV19
clone size: NA
J gene: TRBJ2-2
CDR3 DNA: TGTGCCAGTCAGAGAGACAGGGGGCTCAACGGGGAGCTGTTTTTT
CDR3 protein: CASQRDRGLNGELFF

D gene: TRBD1
V gene: TRBV10-3
clone size: NA
J gene: TRBJ2-6
CDR3 DNA: TGTGCCATCAGTGGGACAGGGGGCTCTGGGGCCAACGTCCTGACTTTC
CDR3 protein: CAISGTGGSGANVLTF

D gene: NA
V gene: TRBV5-6
clone size: NA
J gene: TRBJ2-7
CDR3 DNA: TGTGCCAGCAGCCCCGCCCGGAGGCTCCACTACGAGCAGTACTTC
CDR3 protein: CASSPARRLHYEQYF

D gene: TRBD1
V gene: TRBV30
clone size: NA
J gene: TRBJ1-2
CDR3 DNA: TGTGCCTGGAGTGATGATGGGACAGGGGACTATGGCTACACCTTC
CDR3 protein: CAWSDDGTGDYGYTF

D gene: NA
V gene: TRBV5-6
clone size: NA
J gene: TRBJ2-7
CDR3 DNA: TGTGCCAGCAGCTTGGGGGCCTATTACGAGCAGTACTTC
CDR3 protein: CASSLGAYYEQYF

D gene: NA
V gene: TRBV19
clone size: NA
J gene: TRBJ2-1
CDR3 DNA: TGTGCCATAGGTGGTCAGGGGACCCCTTACAATGAGCAGTTCTTC
CDR3 protein: CAIGGQGTPYNEQFF

D gene: NA
V gene: TRBV27
clone size: NA
J gene: TRBJ2-7
CDR3 DNA: TGTGCCAGCAGTTTTCGGTCCCCCTCCTACGAGCAGTACTTC
CDR3 protein: CASSFRSPSYEQYF

D gene: TRBD1
V gene: TRBV5-4
clone size: NA
J gene: TRBJ2-7
CDR3 DNA: TGTGCCAGCAGCGCCAGGACAGGATACGAGCAGTACTTC
CDR3 protein: CASSARTGYEQYF

D gene: NA
V gene: TRBV19
clone size: NA
J gene: TRBJ2-2
CDR3 DNA: TGTGCCAGTAGTTTAGGGAGTACCGGGGAGCTGTTTTTT
CDR3 protein: CASSLGSTGELFF